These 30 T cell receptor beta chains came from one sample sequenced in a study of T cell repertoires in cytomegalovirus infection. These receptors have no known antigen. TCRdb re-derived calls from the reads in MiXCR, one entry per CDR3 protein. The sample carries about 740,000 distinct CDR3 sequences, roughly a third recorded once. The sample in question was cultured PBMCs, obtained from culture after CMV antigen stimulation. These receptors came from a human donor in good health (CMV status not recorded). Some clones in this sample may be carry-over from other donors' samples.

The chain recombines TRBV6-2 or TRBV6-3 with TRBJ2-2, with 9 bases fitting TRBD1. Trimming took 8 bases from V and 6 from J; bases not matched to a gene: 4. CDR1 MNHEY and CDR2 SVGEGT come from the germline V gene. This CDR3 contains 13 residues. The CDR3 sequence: CASRDRVAGELFF. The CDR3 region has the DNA TGTGCCAGCCGGGACAGGGTCGCCGGGGAGCTGTTTTTT.

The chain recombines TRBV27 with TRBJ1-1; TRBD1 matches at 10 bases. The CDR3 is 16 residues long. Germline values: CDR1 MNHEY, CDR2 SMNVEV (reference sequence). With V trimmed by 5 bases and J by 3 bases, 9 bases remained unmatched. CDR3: CASSPTTGGFHTEAFF. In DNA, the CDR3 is TGTGCCAGCAGTCCGACGACAGGGGGCTTTCACACTGAAGCTTTCTTT.

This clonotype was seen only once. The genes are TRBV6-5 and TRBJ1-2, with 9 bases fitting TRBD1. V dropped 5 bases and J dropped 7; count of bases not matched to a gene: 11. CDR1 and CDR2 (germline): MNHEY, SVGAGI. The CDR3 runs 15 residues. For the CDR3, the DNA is TGTGCCAGCAGTGAATGGGGACAGGGTTCGTCTGGCTACACCTTC. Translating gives CASSEWGQGSSGYTF.

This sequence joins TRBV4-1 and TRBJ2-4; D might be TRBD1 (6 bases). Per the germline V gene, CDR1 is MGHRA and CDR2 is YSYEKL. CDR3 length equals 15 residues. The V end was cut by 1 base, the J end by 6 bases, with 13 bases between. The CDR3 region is CASSQVWQGLNIQYF. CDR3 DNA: TGCGCCAGCAGCCAAGTGTGGCAGGGGTTAAACATTCAGTACTTC.

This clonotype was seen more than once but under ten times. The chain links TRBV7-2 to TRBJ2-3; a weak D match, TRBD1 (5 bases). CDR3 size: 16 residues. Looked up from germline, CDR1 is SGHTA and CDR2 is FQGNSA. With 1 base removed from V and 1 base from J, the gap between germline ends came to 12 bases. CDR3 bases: TGTGCCAGCAGCTTAGGAGCAGGGTATGGCACAGATACGCAGTATTTT. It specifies CASSLGAGYGTDTQYF.

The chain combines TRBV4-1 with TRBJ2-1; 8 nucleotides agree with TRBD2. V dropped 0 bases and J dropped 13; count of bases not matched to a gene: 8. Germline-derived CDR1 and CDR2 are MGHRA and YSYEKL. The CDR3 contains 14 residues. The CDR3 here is CASSQDLGLGPQFF. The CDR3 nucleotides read TGCGCCAGCAGCCAAGATCTGGGACTAGGCCCCCAGTTCTTC.

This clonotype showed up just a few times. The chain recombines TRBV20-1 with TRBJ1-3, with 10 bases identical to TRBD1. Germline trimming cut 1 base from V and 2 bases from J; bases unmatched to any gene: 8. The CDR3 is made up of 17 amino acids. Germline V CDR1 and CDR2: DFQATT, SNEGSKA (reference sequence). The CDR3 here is CSARGLRDRGAGNTIYF. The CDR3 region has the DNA TGCAGTGCTAGAGGACTCCGGGACAGGGGTGCTGGAAACACCATATATTTT.

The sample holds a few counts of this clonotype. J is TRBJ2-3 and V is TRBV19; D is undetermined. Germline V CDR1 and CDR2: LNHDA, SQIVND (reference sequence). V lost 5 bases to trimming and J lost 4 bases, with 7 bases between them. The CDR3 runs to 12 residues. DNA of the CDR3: TGTGCCAGTAGTTCCCCATCAGATACGCAGTATTTT. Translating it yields CASSSPSDTQYF. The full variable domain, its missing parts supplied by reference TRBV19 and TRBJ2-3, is DGGITQSPKYLFRKEGQNVTLSCEQNLNHDAMYWYRQDPGQGLRLIYYSQIVNDFQKGDIAEGYSVSREKKESFPLTVTSAQKNPTAFYLCASSSPSDTQYFGPGTRLTVL.

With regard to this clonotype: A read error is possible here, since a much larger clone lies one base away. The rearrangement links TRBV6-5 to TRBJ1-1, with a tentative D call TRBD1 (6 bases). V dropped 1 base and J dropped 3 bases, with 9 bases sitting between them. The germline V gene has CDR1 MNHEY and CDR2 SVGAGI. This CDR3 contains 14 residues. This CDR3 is CASSYWGADTEAFF. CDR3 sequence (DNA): TGTGCCAGCAGTTACTGGGGGGCGGACACTGAAGCTTTCTTT.

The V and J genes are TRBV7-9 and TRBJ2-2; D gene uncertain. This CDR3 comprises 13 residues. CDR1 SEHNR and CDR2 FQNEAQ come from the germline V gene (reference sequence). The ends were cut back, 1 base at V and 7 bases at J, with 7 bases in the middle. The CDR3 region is CASSLVLFGELFF. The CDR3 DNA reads TGTGCCAGCAGCTTAGTTTTGTTCGGGGAGCTGTTTTTT.

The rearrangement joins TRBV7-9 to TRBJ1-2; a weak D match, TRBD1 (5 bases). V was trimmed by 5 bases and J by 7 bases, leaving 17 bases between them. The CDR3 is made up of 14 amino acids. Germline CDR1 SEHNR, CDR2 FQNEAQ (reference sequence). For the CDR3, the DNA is TGTGCCAGCAGCCCGATGGGGGGTGCGCGTGGCTACACCTTC. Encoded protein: CASSPMGGARGYTF. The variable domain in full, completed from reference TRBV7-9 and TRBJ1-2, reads DTGVSQNPRHKITKRGQNVTFRCDPISEHNRLYWYRQTLGQGPEFLTYFQNEAQLEKSRLLSDRFSAERPKGSFSTLEIQRTEQGDSAMYLCASSPMGGARGYTFGSGTRLTVV.

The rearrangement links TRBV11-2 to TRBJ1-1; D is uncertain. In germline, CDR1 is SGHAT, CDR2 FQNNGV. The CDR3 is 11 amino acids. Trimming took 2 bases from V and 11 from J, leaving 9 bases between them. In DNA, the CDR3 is TGTGCCAGCAGCTTAAAAGGGAGGGCTTTCTTT. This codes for CASSLKGRAFF.

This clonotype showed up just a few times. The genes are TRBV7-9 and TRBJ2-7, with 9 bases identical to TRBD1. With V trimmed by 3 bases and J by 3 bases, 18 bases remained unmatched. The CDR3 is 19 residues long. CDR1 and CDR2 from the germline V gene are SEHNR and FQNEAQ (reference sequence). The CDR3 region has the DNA TGTGCCAGCAGCTTCGGTCGGCAAAGGACAGGGGACAATCTCTACGAGCAGTACTTC. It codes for CASSFGRQRTGDNLYEQYF.

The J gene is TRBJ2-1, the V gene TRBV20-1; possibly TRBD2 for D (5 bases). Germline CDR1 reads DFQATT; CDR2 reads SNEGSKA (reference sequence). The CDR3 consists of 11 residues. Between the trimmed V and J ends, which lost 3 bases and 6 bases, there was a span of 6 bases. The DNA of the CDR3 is TGCAGTGCTAGGACTATCAATGAGCAGTTCTTC. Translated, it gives CSARTINEQFF.

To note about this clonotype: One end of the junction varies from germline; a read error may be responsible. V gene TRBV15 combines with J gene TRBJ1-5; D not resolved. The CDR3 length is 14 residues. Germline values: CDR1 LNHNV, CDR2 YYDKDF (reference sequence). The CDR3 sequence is CATSRDISDLPGNF. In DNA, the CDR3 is TGTGCCACCAGCAGAGACATTTCAGACCTCCCGGGAAATTTT.

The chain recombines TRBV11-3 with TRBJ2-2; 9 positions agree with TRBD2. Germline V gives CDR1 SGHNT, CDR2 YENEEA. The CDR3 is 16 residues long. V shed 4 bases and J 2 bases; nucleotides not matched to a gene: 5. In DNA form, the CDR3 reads TGTGCCAGCAGCTCAAGACTAGCGGAAAACACCGGGGAGCTGTTTTTT. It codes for CASSSRLAENTGELFF.

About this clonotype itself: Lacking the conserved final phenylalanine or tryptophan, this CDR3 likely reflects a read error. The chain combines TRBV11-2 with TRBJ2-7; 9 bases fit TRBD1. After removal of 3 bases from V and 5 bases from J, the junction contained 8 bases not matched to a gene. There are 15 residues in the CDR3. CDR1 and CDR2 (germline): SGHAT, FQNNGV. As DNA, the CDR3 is TGTGCCAGCAGCTTGGGGGGGGACAGGGACCACGAGCAGTACTTA. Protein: CASSLGGDRDHEQYL.

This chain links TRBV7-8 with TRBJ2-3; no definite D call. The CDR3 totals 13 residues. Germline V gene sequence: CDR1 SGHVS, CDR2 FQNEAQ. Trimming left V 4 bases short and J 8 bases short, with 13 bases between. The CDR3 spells CASSSSAQVTQYF. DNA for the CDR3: TGTGCCAGCAGCTCCTCGGCTCAGGTTACGCAGTATTTT.

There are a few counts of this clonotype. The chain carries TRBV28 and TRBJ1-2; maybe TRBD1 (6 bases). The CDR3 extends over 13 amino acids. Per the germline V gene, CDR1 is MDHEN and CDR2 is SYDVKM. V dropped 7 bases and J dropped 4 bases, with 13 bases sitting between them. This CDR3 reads CASKMDRSYGYTF. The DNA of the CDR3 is TGTGCCAGCAAAATGGACAGATCCTATGGCTACACCTTC.

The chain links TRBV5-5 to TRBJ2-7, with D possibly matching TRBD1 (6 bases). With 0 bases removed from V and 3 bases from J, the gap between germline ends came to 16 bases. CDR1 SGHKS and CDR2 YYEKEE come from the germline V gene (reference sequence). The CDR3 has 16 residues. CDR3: CASSLALPGDGYEQYF. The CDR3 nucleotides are TGTGCCAGCAGCTTGGCTTTACCAGGGGATGGCTACGAGCAGTACTTC.

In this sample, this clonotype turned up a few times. The CDR3: CATSRVGQGQETQYF. The CDR3 DNA reads as TGTGCCACCAGCAGGGTGGGACAGGGGCAAGAGACCCAGTACTTC. J is TRBJ2-5 and V is TRBV15, with 10 bases identical to TRBD1. Germline V gene lookup returns CDR1 LNHNV and CDR2 YYDKDF (reference sequence). The CDR3 sequence is 15 residues long. Trimming removed 3 bases from V and 2 bases from J; junction bases left unmatched: 3.

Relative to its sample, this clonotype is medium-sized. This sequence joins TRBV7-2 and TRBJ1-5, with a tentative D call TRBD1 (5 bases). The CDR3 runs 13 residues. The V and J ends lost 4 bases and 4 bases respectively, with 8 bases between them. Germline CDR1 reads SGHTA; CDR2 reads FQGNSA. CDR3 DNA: TGTGCCAGCAGCTCCCAGGGTAATCAGCCCCAGCATTTT. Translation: CASSSQGNQPQHF.

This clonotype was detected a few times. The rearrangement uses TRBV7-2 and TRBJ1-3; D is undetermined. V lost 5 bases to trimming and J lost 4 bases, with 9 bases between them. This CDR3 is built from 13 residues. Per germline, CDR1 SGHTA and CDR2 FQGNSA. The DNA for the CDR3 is TGTGCCAGCAGCCCACCCAGGGGAAACACCATATATTTT. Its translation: CASSPPRGNTIYF.

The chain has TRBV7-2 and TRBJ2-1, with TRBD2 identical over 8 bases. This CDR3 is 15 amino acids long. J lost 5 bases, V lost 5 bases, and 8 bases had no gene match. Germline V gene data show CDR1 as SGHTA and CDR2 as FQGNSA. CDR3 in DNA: TGTGCCAGCAGCATGGTGCTAGCGGGCCACAATGAGCAGTTCTTC. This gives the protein CASSMVLAGHNEQFF.

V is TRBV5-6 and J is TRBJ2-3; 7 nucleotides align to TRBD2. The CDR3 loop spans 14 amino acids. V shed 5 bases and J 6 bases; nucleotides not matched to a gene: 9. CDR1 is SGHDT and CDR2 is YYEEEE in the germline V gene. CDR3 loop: CASSISGVIDTQYF. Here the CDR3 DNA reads TGTGCCAGCAGTATCAGCGGGGTTATTGATACGCAGTATTTT.

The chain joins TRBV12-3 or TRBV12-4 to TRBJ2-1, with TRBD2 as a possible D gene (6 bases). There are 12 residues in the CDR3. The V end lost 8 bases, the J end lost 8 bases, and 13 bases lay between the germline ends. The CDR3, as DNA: TGTGCCAGCGGTCGACTAGTACATGAGCAGTTCTTC. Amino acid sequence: CASGRLVHEQFF.

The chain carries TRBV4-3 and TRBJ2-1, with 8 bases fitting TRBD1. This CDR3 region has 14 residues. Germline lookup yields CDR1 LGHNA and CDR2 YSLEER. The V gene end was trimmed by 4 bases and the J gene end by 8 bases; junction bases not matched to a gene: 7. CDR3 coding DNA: TGCGCCAGCAGCCGCGGACAGGGTCGGGATGAGCAGTTCTTC. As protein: CASSRGQGRDEQFF.

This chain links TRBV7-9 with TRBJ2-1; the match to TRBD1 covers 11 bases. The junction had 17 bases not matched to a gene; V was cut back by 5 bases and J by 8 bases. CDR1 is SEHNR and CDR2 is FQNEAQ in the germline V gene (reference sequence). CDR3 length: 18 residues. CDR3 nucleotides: TGTGCCAGCAGCATATGGACAGGGGGCGCTCCCCGGCCCCATGAGCAGTTCTTC. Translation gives CASSIWTGGAPRPHEQFF.

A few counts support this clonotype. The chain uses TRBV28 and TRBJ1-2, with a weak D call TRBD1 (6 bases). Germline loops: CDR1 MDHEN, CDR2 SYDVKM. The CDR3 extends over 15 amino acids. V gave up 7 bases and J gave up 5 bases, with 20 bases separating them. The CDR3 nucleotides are TGTGCCAGCACCCAAGACAAACAGGGAGTATATGGCTACACCTTC. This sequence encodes CASTQDKQGVYGYTF.

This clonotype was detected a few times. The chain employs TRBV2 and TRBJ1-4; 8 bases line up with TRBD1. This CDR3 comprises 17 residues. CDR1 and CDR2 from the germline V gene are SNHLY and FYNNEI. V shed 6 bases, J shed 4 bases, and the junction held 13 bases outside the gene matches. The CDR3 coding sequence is TGTGCCAGCAGGAGCCGTGGGGCGGGACAGGATAATGAAAAACTGTTTTTT. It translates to CASRSRGAGQDNEKLFF.